These 28 T cell receptor beta chains were all obtained from the same sample, sequenced in a study of CD8 T cells in ankylosing spondylitis. These receptors have no known antigen. General observations from the study: Made up of about eight highly homologous variants, a TCR beta motif appeared characteristic of ankylosing spondylitis blood.

TCRdb itself ran the 5' RACE reads through MiXCR, one entry per CDR3 protein. The table lists around 450,000 distinct CDR3 sequences, more than 25% of them singletons, with 0.85% to 1% in the top ten. Sample: blood, either unsorted or a sorted T cell fraction (not recorded which). These receptors were obtained from a male donor with ankylosing spondylitis.

This clonotype was observed a few times. The V and J genes are TRBV3-1 and TRBJ1-6; 8 positions agree with TRBD1. Germline V gene lookup returns CDR1 LGHDT and CDR2 YNNKEL (reference sequence). The CDR3 extends over 15 amino acids. The ends lost 1 base at V and 8 bases at J; junction bases unmatched: 4. The CDR3 protein is CASSQGTGGDSPLHF. The CDR3 DNA follows: TGTGCCAGCAGCCAAGGAACAGGGGGGGATTCACCCCTCCACTTT.

This clonotype has a handful of counts. V is TRBV20-1 and J is TRBJ2-2, with TRBD1 matching over 8 bases. The CDR3 runs 16 residues. Trimming removed 4 bases from V and 4 bases from J; junction bases left unmatched: 11. CDR1 DFQATT and CDR2 SNEGSKA come from the germline V gene (reference sequence). The DNA of the CDR3 is TGCAGTGCTAAGTCGGTGACAGGGGACTTCACCGGGGAGCTGTTTTTT. Translation: CSAKSVTGDFTGELFF.

The chain has TRBV20-1 and TRBJ1-2; D gene uncertain. Trimming pared 6 bases from V and 8 bases from J, leaving 22 bases between. The CDR3 sequence is 14 residues long. Looked up from germline, CDR1 is DFQATT and CDR2 is SNEGSKA (reference sequence). CDR3 DNA: TGCAGTGCCGAGGTGTCCAGTTCTATGGAGGGCTACACCTTC. Protein product: CSAEVSSSMEGYTF.

This sequence joins TRBV20-1 and TRBJ2-3; D gene unclear. The V end lost 2 bases, the J end lost 2 bases, and 8 bases lay between the germline ends. This CDR3 spans 13 amino acids. Germline V CDR1 and CDR2: DFQATT, SNEGSKA (reference sequence). The CDR3 coding sequence is TGCAGTGCTAGATACCCGTCCACAGATACGCAGTATTTT. Its translation: CSARYPSTDTQYF.

This chain uses TRBV7-9 with TRBJ2-4; D is unclear. CDR3 length: 12 amino acids. V lost 4 bases and J lost 6, with 7 bases in between. Germline values: CDR1 SEHNR, CDR2 FQNEAQ (reference sequence). The CDR3 DNA follows: TGTGCCAGCAGCTCAACGCCAAACATTCAGTACTTC. It yields the protein CASSSTPNIQYF.

This clonotype was recorded a few times. The gene calls are TRBV20-1 and TRBJ1-4; D is ambiguous. V was trimmed by 1 base and J by 12 bases, leaving 12 bases between them. This CDR3 is built from 12 residues. Germline-derived CDR1 and CDR2 are DFQATT and SNEGSKA (reference sequence). CDR3 nucleotides: TGCAGTGCTAGAGTTACGGTTGGAGAACTGTTTTTT. It is translated as CSARVTVGELFF.

There are a few counts of this clonotype. The chain carries TRBV6-5 and TRBJ2-1; tentative D call: TRBD2 (5 bases). The V end lost 5 bases, the J end lost 0 bases, and 17 bases lay between the germline ends. The CDR3 extends over 17 amino acids. Germline lookup yields CDR1 MNHEY and CDR2 SVGAGI. This CDR3 reads CASSTSSSGNSYNEQFF. In nucleotides, the CDR3 is TGTGCCAGCAGTACTTCCTCCAGCGGCAACTCCTACAATGAGCAGTTCTTC.

V usage is TRBV5-6 and J usage is TRBJ2-2, with D perhaps TRBD2 (6 bases). CDR1 and CDR2 from the germline V gene are SGHDT and YYEEEE. The CDR3 covers 16 residues. With 0 bases removed from V and 4 bases from J, the gap between germline ends came to 13 bases. The CDR3 region has the DNA TGTGCCAGCAGCTTGGTGGCTAGCGAGCCCACCGGGGAGCTGTTTTTT. The encoded protein is CASSLVASEPTGELFF.

The rearrangement joins TRBV7-8 to TRBJ2-5, with TRBD1 as a possible D gene (5 bases). The ends were cut back, 1 base at V and 1 base at J, with 13 bases in the middle. Germline V gene lookup returns CDR1 SGHVS and CDR2 FQNEAQ. CDR3 size: 16 residues. In DNA form, the CDR3 reads TGTGCCAGCAGCTTAGAGGGGTTTTATAGCCAAGAGACCCAGTACTTC. Residues: CASSLEGFYSQETQYF.

The chain joins TRBV24-1 to TRBJ2-1; D is ambiguous. CDR1 and CDR2 (germline): KGHDR, SFDVKD. The CDR3 has 15 residues. V was trimmed by 3 bases and J by 5 bases, leaving 13 bases between them. The CDR3 reads CATSDPAVLHNEQFF. DNA of the CDR3: TGTGCCACCAGTGATCCGGCCGTCCTCCACAATGAGCAGTTCTTC.

The chain has TRBV4-2 and TRBJ2-2, with TRBD2 matching 10 bases. The V and J ends lost 0 bases and 4 bases, in that order; junction bases with no gene match: 5. The CDR3 length is 17 residues. The V gene's germline CDR1 is LGHNA and CDR2 YNFKEQ. The CDR3 coding sequence is TGTGCCAGCAGCCAAGAAGGAGTAGCGGGAGGCACCGGGGAGCTGTTTTTT. This codes for CASSQEGVAGGTGELFF.

The chain recombines TRBV5-1 with TRBJ2-1, with D perhaps TRBD1 (6 bases). Trimming shortened V by 0 bases and J by 4 bases, and 11 bases separated the two germline ends. Germline V gene lookup returns CDR1 SGHRS and CDR2 YFSETQ. This CDR3 has 15 residues. The CDR3 DNA reads TGCGCCAGCAGCTTGGTATCCGGGACATACAATGAGCAGTTCTTC. This codes for CASSLVSGTYNEQFF.

The chain combines TRBV20-1 with TRBJ2-3; D gene unclear. V was shortened by 1 base and J by 0 bases, with 2 bases between the two germline ends. This CDR3 comprises 12 residues. Germline CDR1 is DFQATT and CDR2 is SNEGSKA (reference sequence). The CDR3 sequence is CSARASTDTQYF. As DNA, the CDR3 is TGCAGTGCTAGAGCCAGCACAGATACGCAGTATTTT.

V gene TRBV29-1 combines with J gene TRBJ1-1; D gene unclear. Trimming cost V 7 bases and J 8 bases, with 11 bases left between them. This CDR3 comprises 10 residues. The germline V gene encodes CDR1 SQVTM and CDR2 ANQGSEA. CDR3 DNA sequence: TGCAGCGCCGTGATTCGAGAAGCTTTCTTT. Amino acid sequence: CSAVIREAFF.

Only a few counts were recorded for this clonotype. The chain carries TRBV4-1 and TRBJ2-1; TRBD2 matches at 9 bases. Per the germline V gene, CDR1 is MGHRA and CDR2 is YSYEKL. With 4 bases clipped from V and 2 bases from J, the junction kept 12 bases outside the gene matches. CDR3 length: 18 amino acids. CDR3 sequence (DNA): TGCGCCAGCAGCCTTACCCCCCTAGCGGGATATGCCTACAATGAGCAGTTCTTC. This encodes CASSLTPLAGYAYNEQFF.

This clonotype was counted between two and nine times. The chain has TRBV5-1 and TRBJ2-5, with D perhaps TRBD1 or TRBD2 (5 bases each). Germline-derived CDR1 and CDR2 are SGHRS and YFSETQ. Trimming took off 4 bases at V and 4 bases at J, with 20 bases between the two ends. This CDR3 region has 16 residues. This CDR3 is CASSTRDPKRTETQYF. CDR3 DNA: TGCGCCAGCAGCACCCGGGACCCAAAGAGGACAGAGACCCAGTACTTC.

The chain recombines TRBV20-1 with TRBJ2-3; tentatively, D is TRBD1 (6 bases). With 1 base removed from V and 7 bases from J, the gap between germline ends came to 12 bases. The CDR3 sequence is 13 residues long. The V gene's germline CDR1 is DFQATT and CDR2 SNEGSKA (reference sequence). In nucleotides, the CDR3 is TGCAGTGCTAGAGGACAGGTCGTAAATACGCAGTATTTT. Amino acid sequence: CSARGQVVNTQYF.

This clonotype was recorded only once. The chain carries TRBV11-2 and TRBJ1-2; D unclear. The V end was cut by 2 bases, the J end by 1 base, with 8 bases between. There are 14 residues in the CDR3. Germline assignment: CDR1 SGHAT and CDR2 FQNNGV. CDR3 region: CASSLTPDNYGYTF. CDR3 nucleotide sequence: TGTGCCAGCAGCTTAACTCCAGATAACTATGGCTACACCTTC.

Comment on this clonotype: At one of its ends the junction is not consistent with the germline gene, which may arise from a read error. The chain is built from TRBV3-1 and TRBJ1-5, with 7 bases matching TRBD1. The CDR3 covers 15 residues. Looked up from germline, CDR1 is LGHDT and CDR2 is YNNKEL (reference sequence). The CDR3 spells CAISQDATGSQPQHF. CDR3 DNA sequence: TGTGCCATCAGCCAAGATGCGACAGGGAGTCAGCCCCAGCATTTT. The full variable domain, with the rest looked up from reference TRBV3-1 and TRBJ1-5, is DTAVSQTPKYLVTQMGNDKSIKCEQNLGHDTMYWYKQDSKKFLKIMFSYNNKELIINETVPNRFSPKSPDKAHLNLHINSLELGDSAVYFCAISQDATGSQPQHFGDGTRLSIL.

V usage is TRBV28 and J usage is TRBJ2-1; 10 bases match TRBD2. CDR3 length equals 14 residues. CDR1 and CDR2 (germline): MDHEN, SYDVKM. The V gene end was trimmed by 10 bases and the J gene end by 0 bases; junction bases not matched to a gene: 3. The CDR3 here is CATTSGASYNEQFF. CDR3 coding DNA: TGTGCCACCACTAGCGGGGCCTCCTACAATGAGCAGTTCTTC.

The chain recombines TRBV5-1 with TRBJ1-5; D is possibly TRBD1 (5 bases). The CDR3 runs to 16 residues. Germline CDR1 is SGHRS and CDR2 is YFSETQ. The ends were cut back, 4 bases at V and 1 base at J, with 15 bases in the middle. The CDR3 protein is CASSPEVRDSNQPQHF. As DNA, the CDR3 is TGCGCCAGCAGCCCTGAGGTCAGGGACAGCAATCAGCCCCAGCATTTT.

Only a few counts were recorded for this clonotype. The chain joins TRBV7-2 to TRBJ2-1; 8 nucleotides match TRBD2. The CDR3 contains 15 residues. V trimming: 2 bases; J trimming: 7 bases; junction bases outside the gene matches: 7. Germline V CDR1 and CDR2: SGHTA, FQGNSA. CDR3 coding DNA: TGTGCCAGCAGCTTATATCCGGGAGGGCAGAATGAGCAGTTCTTC. It yields the protein CASSLYPGGQNEQFF.

This clonotype was seen more than once but under ten times. The genes are TRBV20-1 and TRBJ2-1; unclear D gene. This CDR3 has 12 residues. Germline V gene lookup returns CDR1 DFQATT and CDR2 SNEGSKA (reference sequence). Trimming pared 3 bases from V and 4 bases from J, leaving 7 bases between. In DNA, the CDR3 is TGCAGTGCTAGGGTGCTTTACAATGAGCAGTTCTTC. This sequence encodes CSARVLYNEQFF.

This clonotype was seen only a few times. The CDR3 sequence is CSARDRARGYTF. DNA of the CDR3: TGCAGTGCTCGGGACAGGGCTAGAGGCTACACCTTC. The chain recombines TRBV20-1 with TRBJ1-2; 9 nucleotides align to TRBD1. Germline V gene sequence: CDR1 DFQATT, CDR2 SNEGSKA (reference sequence). This CDR3 comprises 12 residues. J gave up 8 bases and V 5 bases, and 6 bases lay outside the gene matches.

This clonotype occurred a few times. This sequence joins TRBV7-9 and TRBJ1-1, with 8 bases aligning to TRBD1. The germline gives CDR1 SEHNR, CDR2 FQNEAQ (reference sequence). Unmatched junction bases numbered 4, after V lost 4 bases and J lost 6 bases. This CDR3 contains 13 residues. The CDR3 bases are TGTGCCAGCAGCTCGACAGGGGCCGCTGAAGCTTTCTTT. Protein sequence: CASSSTGAAEAFF.

The rearrangement links TRBV2 to TRBJ2-3, with 16 nucleotides matching TRBD2. This CDR3 comprises 15 residues. With 8 bases clipped from V and 1 base from J, the junction kept 0 bases outside the gene matches. Germline assignment: CDR1 SNHLY and CDR2 FYNNEI. This chain's CDR3 is CASGTSGRGTDTQYF. The CDR3 DNA follows: TGTGCCAGCGGGACTAGCGGGAGGGGCACAGATACGCAGTATTTT.

This clonotype has at least ten counts. CDR3 DNA sequence: TGCAGCGTTGAAGTGCGAGACAGGGGTTGGGAGACCCAGTACTTC. This encodes CSVEVRDRGWETQYF. This chain connects TRBV29-1 to TRBJ2-5; TRBD1 matches 8 bases. The germline gives CDR1 SQVTM, CDR2 ANQGSEA. This CDR3 contains 15 residues. J lost 5 bases, V lost 1 base, and 9 bases had no gene match.

This clonotype was detected many times. The CDR3 DNA follows: TGCAGTGCTAGAGTCGAGAACAATCAGCCCCAGCATTTT. Translation: CSARVENNQPQHF. The V call is TRBV20-1, the J call TRBJ1-5; D not certain. CDR1 and CDR2 from the germline V gene are DFQATT and SNEGSKA (reference sequence). The CDR3 is 13 residues long. V was trimmed by 1 base and J by 3 bases, leaving 7 bases between them.